This T cell receptor beta chain stems from a study of blood T cell repertoires in COVID-19. V was trimmed by 0 bases and J by 1 base, leaving 13 bases between them. The CDR3 has 16 amino acids. The V gene's germline CDR1 is SGHDT and CDR2 YYEEEE. Clones were read by immunoSEQ multiplex PCR, and TCRdb kept only the in-frame ones, dropping some. The sample lists 100,000 to 150,000 clones, about 70% seen once, with 1.5% to 2% in the top ten. The clonotype comes from a woman in her seventies with acute or convalescent COVID-19. Sequenced material: peripheral blood. The rearrangement links TRBV5-6 to TRBJ2-5, with D possibly matching TRBD1 (6 bases). The CDR3 loop is CASSLVGMDSQETQYF. The CDR3 DNA reads as TGTGCCAGCAGCTTGGTGGGGATGGACAGCCAAGAGACCCAGTACTTC.